This T cell receptor (beta chain) was retrieved from a study of CD8 T cells in ankylosing spondylitis. Turning to this clonotype: The antigen remains unidentified.

The study's findings and limits: Disease-linked clones reportedly concentrated significantly in matched ankylosing spondylitis synovial fluid. Disease-linked clones proved CD8+ and comparatively uncommon in peripheral blood.

One entry per CDR3 protein, called by TCRdb with MiXCR from the 5' RACE reads. The repertoire holds approximately 300,000 distinct CDR3 sequences, with approximately 20% as singletons. The receptor was isolated from a male donor with ankylosing spondylitis or in good health (not recorded which). The specimen was blood, either unsorted or a sorted T cell fraction (not recorded which).

CDR3 in amino acids: CASSWTTGINTEAFF. The CDR3, as DNA: TGCGCCAGCAGCTGGACTACAGGGATTAACACTGAAGCTTTCTTT. This chain links TRBV5-1 with TRBJ1-1; tentative D call: TRBD1 (6 bases). Germline assignment: CDR1 SGHRS and CDR2 YFSETQ. This CDR3 contains 15 residues. V shed 3 bases and J shed 2 bases, with 14 bases lying between them.